This T cell receptor beta chain was recorded in a study of blood T cell repertoires in COVID-19. Background on the study: Acute and convalescent COVID-19 samples came from the United States, Italy and Spain. T cells, B-cell-depleted T cells, or PBMCs supplied cDNA or gDNA.

Some clones are missing from TCRdb's copy, which holds only in-frame ones; the method was immunoSEQ multiplex PCR. The data contain around 200,000 clones, approximately 81% of them singletons. Trimming at V came to 5 bases and at J to 4 bases, leaving 8 bases not matched to a gene. Per the germline V gene, CDR1 is SGHDN and CDR2 is FVKESK. The CDR3 loop spans 15 amino acids. The genes are TRBV14 and TRBJ2-3; 8 bases fit TRBD2. The sequenced sample consisted of peripheral blood. The clonotype comes from a woman of 80 years or more with acute or convalescent COVID-19. Here the CDR3 reads CASSFSGTTADTQYF. Here the CDR3 DNA reads TGTGCCAGCAGCTTTAGCGGGACCACCGCAGATACGCAGTATTTT.